These T cell receptor beta chains were read from a single sample in a study of shared clonotypes between healthy human individuals. Using immunoSEQ multiplex PCR, the repertoire was profiled, and TCRdb retains in-frame clones only, with some absent. The data hold around 430,000 clones, with around 79% observed a single time. The sample was PBMCs. Receptor source: a woman aged 40 to 50 in good health. Some clones in this sample may be carry-over from other donors' samples. The CDR3 runs from the conserved cysteine through the conserved F or W. The D gene is left open where the match is weak. The size of a clone is reported for some rows only, either as once, few or many, or as a class for expanded clones.

abundance	d_gene	v_gene	j_gene	CDR3nt	CDR3aa
few	TRBD2	TRBV10-3	TRBJ2-7	TGTGCCATCAGTGACCCAGCGGGGGTCTACGAGCAGTACTTC	CAISDPAGVYEQYF
.	.	TRBV7-8	TRBJ1-2	TGTGCCAGCAGCTTAGGGGCAGCCTATGGCTACACCTTC	CASSLGAAYGYTF
.	TRBD1	TRBV28	TRBJ2-7	TGTGCCAGCAGTTCGGGGGGGACAGGGGACTACGAGCAGTACTTC	CASSSGGTGDYEQYF
.	TRBD1	TRBV15	TRBJ1-1	TGTGCCACCAGCAGAGGGACAGGGGGGACCACTGAAGCTTTCTTT	CATSRGTGGTTEAFF
once	.	TRBV6-5	TRBJ2-1	TGTGCCAGCAGTTTGCAGGACGGCTCCTACAATGAGCAGTTCTTC	CASSLQDGSYNEQFF
.	.	TRBV29-1	TRBJ2-1	TGCAGCGGGGGGAGGAAAGACCTTGAGCAGTTCTTC	CSGGRKDLEQFF
many	.	TRBV7-2	TRBJ1-3	TGTGCCAGCAGCCGTATGTCTGGAAACACCATATATTTT	CASSRMSGNTIYF
.	.	TRBV5-1	TRBJ1-3	TGCGCCAGCAGCTTGGCCGGAGGCTCTGGAAACACCATATATTTT	CASSLAGGSGNTIYF
once	.	TRBV20-1	TRBJ1-2	TGCAGTGCCCAGGAAATTCTCAGCTACACCTTC	CSAQEILSYTF
.	TRBD1	TRBV5-1	TRBJ2-2	TGCGCCAGCAGCCCGACAGGGTCCACCGGGGAGCTGTTTTTT	CASSPTGSTGELFF
once	TRBD2	TRBV5-4	TRBJ2-3	TGTGCCAGCAGCGTTACTAGCGGACACACAGATACGCAGTATTTT	CASSVTSGHTDTQYF
.	.	TRBV7-2	TRBJ1-5	TGTGCCAGCAGCTTACCCGGACAGTTTAGCAATCAGCCCCAGCATTTT	CASSLPGQFSNQPQHF
few	TRBD2	TRBV30	TRBJ2-7	TGTGCCTGGAGTGTAGGCGGGAGCTCCCACGAGCAGTACTTC	CAWSVGGSSHEQYF
.	.	TRBV6-4	TRBJ2-3	TGTGCCAGCAGTGTTGGAGAGGGAAGGATGCAGTATTTT	CASSVGEGRMQYF
.	.	TRBV14	TRBJ2-6	TGTGCCAGCAGCCAAGATGAAGGGGCGCCTGGGGCCAACGTCCTGACTTTC	CASSQDEGAPGANVLTF
.	TRBD2	TRBV5-1	TRBJ2-2	TGCGCCAGCAGCTTGGAGCGGGGCACGAACACCGGGGAGCTGTTTTTT	CASSLERGTNTGELFF
.	TRBD1	TRBV29-1	TRBJ1-1	TGCAGCGTCCGGACAGGCGGAGACACTGAAGCTTTCTTT	CSVRTGGDTEAFF
.	TRBD1	TRBV25-1	TRBJ2-7	TGTGCCAGCAGTGACCCCGGGACAGTTTATTACGAGCAGTACTTC	CASSDPGTVYYEQYF
.	TRBD2	TRBV7-2	TRBJ2-3	TGTGCCAGCAGCTTAAGCCTAGCGGGATACACAGATACGCAGTATTTT	CASSLSLAGYTDTQYF
.	.	TRBV18	TRBJ1-3	TGTGCCAGCTCACCCCTTATTGAGGCCTCTGGAAACACCATATATTTT	CASSPLIEASGNTIYF
.	TRBD2	TRBV7-2	TRBJ2-7	TGTGCCAGCACCCCGGGACTAGCGCATTCCTACGAGCAGTACTTC	CASTPGLAHSYEQYF
medium-sized	.	TRBV7-2	TRBJ2-2	TGTGCCAGCAGCCTGGACAGCGACCTTAACACCGGGGAGCTGTTTTTT	CASSLDSDLNTGELFF
.	TRBD1	TRBV11-3	TRBJ2-1	TGTGCCAGCAGCTCCCGGACAGGGACCTACAATGAGCAGTTCTTC	CASSSRTGTYNEQFF
.	TRBD2	TRBV7-3	TRBJ2-7	TGTGCCAGCAGCTCGACTAGCGGGAGTTACGAGCAGTACTTC	CASSSTSGSYEQYF
.	TRBD1	TRBV7-6	TRBJ2-7	TGTGCCAGCAGCTCGACAGGGGGTATGTCCGAGCAGTACTTC	CASSSTGGMSEQYF
.	.	TRBV29-1	TRBJ1-1	TGCAGCGTTGGAGTGACATTTGGGAGTGAAGCTTTCTTT	CSVGVTFGSEAFF
.	.	TRBV7-9	TRBJ2-7	TGTGCCAGCAGCTTAGACTGGAGCTCCTACGAGCAGTACTTC	CASSLDWSSYEQYF
.	TRBD1	TRBV2	TRBJ2-1	TGTGCCAGCAGTGAACCAAAGAACCGGGACAGGGTAGCTGGAAGCTCCTACAATGAGCAGTTCTTC	CASSEPKNRDRVAGSSYNEQFF
.	.	TRBV15	TRBJ1-4	TGTGCCACCAGCAGAGTAAGGGGAGGGAGGGATGAAAAACTGTTTTTT	CATSRVRGGRDEKLFF
.	.	TRBV28	TRBJ2-2	TGTGCCAGCAGTTTACTCAGGGTAACCGGGGAGCTGTTTTTT	CASSLLRVTGELFF
.	TRBD2	TRBV27	TRBJ2-1	TGTGCCAGCAGCACCGGGACTAGCTCCTACAATGAGCAGTTCTTC	CASSTGTSSYNEQFF
.	TRBD2	TRBV7-2	TRBJ2-1	TGTGCCAGCAGCTTAGAGGCTAGCGGATACAATGAGCAGTTCTTC	CASSLEASGYNEQFF
.	.	TRBV15	TRBJ2-7	TGTGCCACCAGTAGAGATTTCGAGGGGCGCGAGCAGTACTTC	CATSRDFEGREQYF
.	.	TRBV27	TRBJ1-1	TGTGCCAGCAGGTCGCGGGGGGCGAAGAACACTGAAGCTTTCTTT	CASRSRGAKNTEAFF
.	.	TRBV7-3	TRBJ2-2	TGTGCCAGCAGCTTAGCGGGCCAGGGGTCCGGGGAGCTGTTTTTT	CASSLAGQGSGELFF
.	TRBD2	TRBV11-3	TRBJ2-1	TGTGCCAGCAGCATTCGTAGCGGGAGGGCGGGAAATGAGCAGTTCTTC	CASSIRSGRAGNEQFF
.	TRBD1	TRBV6-1	TRBJ1-5	TGTGCCAGCAGGGAACAGGGGGCAAGCAATCAGCCCCAGCATTTT	CASREQGASNQPQHF
.	.	TRBV5-5	TRBJ1-5	TGTGCCAGCAGCCTGGGAAGGCTGAATCAGCCCCAGCATTTT	CASSLGRLNQPQHF
few	.	TRBV7-6	TRBJ1-2	TGTGCCAGCAGCTTAGCCGGGCAGGGGCCGAGCTACACCTTC	CASSLAGQGPSYTF
many	.	TRBV15	TRBJ2-3	TGTGCCACCAGCAGAGCCCCAGGGGATGGCGCAGATACGCAGTATTTT	CATSRAPGDGADTQYF
.	.	TRBV6-6	TRBJ2-2	TGTGCCAGCAGTTACTCCGCCGGGGTTGGACCCGGGGAGCTGTTTTTT	CASSYSAGVGPGELFF
.	TRBD1	TRBV19	TRBJ1-2	TGTGCCAGTAGTATCCCCGACAGGGCTGGCTACACCTTC	CASSIPDRAGYTF
.	TRBD1	TRBV5-1	TRBJ2-3	TGCGCCAGCAGCTCAGGACAGGGAGGCACAGATACGCAGTATTTT	CASSSGQGGTDTQYF
.	.	TRBV7-9	TRBJ2-5	TGTGCCAGCAGCTTAGCGGGTCCAGAGACCCAGTACTTC	CASSLAGPETQYF
.	.	TRBV6-5	TRBJ2-3	TGTGCCAGCAGTTACGTACAGGCAGATACGCAGTATTTT	CASSYVQADTQYF
.	TRBD1	TRBV6-5	TRBJ1-2	TGTGCCAGCAGTTACTCGAAGGGGGCGGGAAATGGCTACACCTTC	CASSYSKGAGNGYTF